Below are 4 T cell receptor beta chains sequenced from a single sample in a study of Ad26.COV2.S vaccination and SARS-CoV-2 variants. Treatment indicated: over 15 received Ad26.COV2.S at low or high dose, single or two shots; 5 received placebo; per-sample allocation not given. The samples were gathered on day 63 after the first injection of vaccine or placebo. Profiling relied on immunoSEQ multiplex PCR, and the TCRdb table lists in-frame clones only, not all of them. The sample shows 250,000 to 300,000 clones, roughly 86% of them seen only once. The material was peripheral blood, obtained in a trial of Ad26.COV2.S vaccine versus placebo. These receptors came from a person between 18 and 60 years old who received the Ad26.COV2.S COVID-19 vaccine or a placebo.

J is TRBJ1-2 and V is TRBV5-4; TRBD1 agrees at 8 bases. The J segment lost 8 bases and the V segment lost 4 bases, leaving 4 bases of the junction unmatched. The CDR3 is 12 amino acids. Germline assignment: CDR1 SGHNT and CDR2 YYREEE (reference sequence). CDR3 protein: CASSPGTGGYTF. The CDR3 DNA is TGTGCCAGCAGCCCGGGGACAGGCGGCTACACCTTC. The whole variable domain, remainder taken from reference TRBV5-4 and TRBJ1-2, is ETGVTQSPTHLIKTRGQQVTLRCSSQSGHNTVSWYQQALGQGPQFIFQYYREEENGRGNFPPRFSGLQFPNYSSELNVNALELDDSALYLCASSPGTGGYTFGSGTRLTVV.

The chain carries TRBV6-5 and TRBJ2-5; possible D gene TRBD2, 6 bases. The V and J ends lost 3 bases and 0 bases respectively, with 8 bases between them. The CDR3 extends over 14 amino acids. CDR1 is MNHEY and CDR2 is SVGAGI in the germline V gene. DNA of the CDR3: TGTGCCAGCAGTTATGGGAGGTACCAAGAGACCCAGTACTTC. Translation gives CASSYGRYQETQYF.

J is TRBJ2-1 and V is TRBV11-2, with 10 bases that match TRBD2. The CDR3 totals 15 residues. With 6 bases clipped from V and 9 bases from J, the junction kept 11 bases outside the gene matches. CDR1 is SGHAT, CDR2 FQNNGV, per germline. The CDR3 nucleotides are TGTGCCAGCAGTAACCCTAGCGGGGGTTCGGTTGAGCAGTTCTTC. Its protein product is CASSNPSGGSVEQFF.

The chain employs TRBV5-1 and TRBJ2-1; no clear D gene. Trimming took 4 bases from V and 8 from J, leaving 7 bases between them. The CDR3 consists of 11 residues. In germline, CDR1 is SGHRS, CDR2 YFSETQ. In nucleotides, the CDR3 is TGCGCCAGCAGCGACCGCGATGAGCAGTTCTTC. It encodes CASSDRDEQFF.